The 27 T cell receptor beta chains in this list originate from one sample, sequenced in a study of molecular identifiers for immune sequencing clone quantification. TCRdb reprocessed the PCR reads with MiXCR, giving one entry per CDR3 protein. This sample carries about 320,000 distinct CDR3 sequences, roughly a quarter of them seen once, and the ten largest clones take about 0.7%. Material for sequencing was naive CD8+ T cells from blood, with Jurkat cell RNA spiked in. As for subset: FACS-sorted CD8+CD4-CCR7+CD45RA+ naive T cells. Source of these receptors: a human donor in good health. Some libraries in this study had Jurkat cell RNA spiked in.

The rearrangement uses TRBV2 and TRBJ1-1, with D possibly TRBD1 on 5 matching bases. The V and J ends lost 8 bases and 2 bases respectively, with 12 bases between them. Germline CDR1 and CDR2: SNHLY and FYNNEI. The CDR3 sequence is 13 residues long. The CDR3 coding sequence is TGTGCCAGCGGGGGGGTCGGAAACACTGAAGCTTTCTTT. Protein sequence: CASGGVGNTEAFF.

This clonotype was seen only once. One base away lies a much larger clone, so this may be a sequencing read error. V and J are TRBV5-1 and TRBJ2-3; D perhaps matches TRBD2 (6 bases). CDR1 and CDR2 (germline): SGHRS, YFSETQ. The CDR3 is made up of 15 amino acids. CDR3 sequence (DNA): TGCGCCAGCAGCTGGGGAGTAGCGGTTCACGATATGCAGTATTTT. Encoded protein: CASSWGVAVHDMQYF.

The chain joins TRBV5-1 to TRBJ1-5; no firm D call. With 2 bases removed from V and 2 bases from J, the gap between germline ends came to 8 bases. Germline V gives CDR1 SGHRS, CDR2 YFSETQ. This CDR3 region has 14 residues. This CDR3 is CASSFFDGNQPQHF. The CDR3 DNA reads TGCGCCAGCAGCTTTTTCGATGGCAATCAGCCCCAGCATTTT.

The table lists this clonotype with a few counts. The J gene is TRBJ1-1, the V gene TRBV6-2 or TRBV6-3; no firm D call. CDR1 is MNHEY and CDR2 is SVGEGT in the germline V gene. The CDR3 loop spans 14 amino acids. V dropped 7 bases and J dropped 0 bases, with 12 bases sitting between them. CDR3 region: CASTWALMNTEAFF. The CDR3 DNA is TGTGCCAGCACGTGGGCCCTCATGAACACTGAAGCTTTCTTT.

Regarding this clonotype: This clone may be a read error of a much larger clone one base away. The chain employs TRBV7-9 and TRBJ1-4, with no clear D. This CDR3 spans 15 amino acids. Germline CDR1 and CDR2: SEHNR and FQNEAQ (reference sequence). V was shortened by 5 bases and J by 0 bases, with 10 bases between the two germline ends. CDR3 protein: CASSEKRATNEKLFF. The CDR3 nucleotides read TGTGCCAGCAGCGAGAAACGAGCAACTAATGAAAAACTGTTTTTT.

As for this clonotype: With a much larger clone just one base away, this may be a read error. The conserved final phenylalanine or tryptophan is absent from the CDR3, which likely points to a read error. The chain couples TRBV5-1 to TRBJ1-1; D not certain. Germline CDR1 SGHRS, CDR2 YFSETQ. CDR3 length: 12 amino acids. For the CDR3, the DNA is TGCGCCAGCAGCGACCAAAACAATGAAGCTTTCTAT. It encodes CASSDQNNEAFY.

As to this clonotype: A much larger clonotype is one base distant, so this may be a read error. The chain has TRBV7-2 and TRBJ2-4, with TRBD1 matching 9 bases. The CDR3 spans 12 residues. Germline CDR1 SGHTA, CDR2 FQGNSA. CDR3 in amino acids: CASSLGSGQGHF. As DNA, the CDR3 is TGTGCCAGCAGCTTAGGGTCCGGACAGGGGCACTTC. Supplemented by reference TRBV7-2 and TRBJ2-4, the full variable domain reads GAGVSQSPSNKVTEKGKDVELRCDPISGHTALYWYRQSLGQGLEFLIYFQGNSAPDKSGLPSDRFSAERTGGSVSTLTIQRTQQEDSAVYLCASSLGSGQGHFGAGTRLSVL.

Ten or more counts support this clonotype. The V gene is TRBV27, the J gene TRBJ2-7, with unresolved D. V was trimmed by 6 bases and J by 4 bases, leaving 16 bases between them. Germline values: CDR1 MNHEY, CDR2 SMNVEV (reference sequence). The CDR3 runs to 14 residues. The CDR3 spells CASSLKGGRYEQYF. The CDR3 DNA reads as TGTGCCAGCAGCTTAAAGGGCGGTCGGTACGAGCAGTACTTC.

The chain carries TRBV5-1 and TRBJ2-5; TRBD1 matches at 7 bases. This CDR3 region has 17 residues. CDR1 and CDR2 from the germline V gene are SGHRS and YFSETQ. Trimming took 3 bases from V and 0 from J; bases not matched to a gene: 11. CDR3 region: CASSSDTGDVHQETQYF. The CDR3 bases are TGCGCCAGCAGCTCCGATACAGGGGATGTGCACCAAGAGACCCAGTACTTC.

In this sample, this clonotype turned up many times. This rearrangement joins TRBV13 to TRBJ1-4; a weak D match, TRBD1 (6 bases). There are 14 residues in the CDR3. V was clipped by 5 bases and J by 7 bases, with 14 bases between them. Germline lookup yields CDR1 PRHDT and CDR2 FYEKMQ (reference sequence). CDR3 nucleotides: TGTGCCAGCAGCAGCCGTGGGGGCGGTGAAAAACTGTTTTTT. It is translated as CASSSRGGGEKLFF.

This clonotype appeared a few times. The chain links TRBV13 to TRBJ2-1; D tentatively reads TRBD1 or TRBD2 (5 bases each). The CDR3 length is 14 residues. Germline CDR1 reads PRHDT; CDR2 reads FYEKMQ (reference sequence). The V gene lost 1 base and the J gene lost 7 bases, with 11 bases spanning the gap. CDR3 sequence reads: CASSLVIGGNEQFF. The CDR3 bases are TGTGCCAGCAGCTTAGTAATTGGGGGAAATGAGCAGTTCTTC.

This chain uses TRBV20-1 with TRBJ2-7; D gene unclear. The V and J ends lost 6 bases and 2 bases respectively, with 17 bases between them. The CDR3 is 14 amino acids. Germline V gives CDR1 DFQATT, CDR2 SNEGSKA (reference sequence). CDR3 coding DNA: TGCAGTGCCCCGCGCGACTCTCCCACCTACGAGCAGTACTTC. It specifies CSAPRDSPTYEQYF.

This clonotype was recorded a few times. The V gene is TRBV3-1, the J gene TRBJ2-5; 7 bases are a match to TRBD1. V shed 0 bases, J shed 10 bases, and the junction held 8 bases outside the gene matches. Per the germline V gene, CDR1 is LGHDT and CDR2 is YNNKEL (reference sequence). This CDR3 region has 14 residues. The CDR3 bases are TGTGCCAGCAGCCAAGATTTGACAGGGAATATCCAGTACTTC. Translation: CASSQDLTGNIQYF.

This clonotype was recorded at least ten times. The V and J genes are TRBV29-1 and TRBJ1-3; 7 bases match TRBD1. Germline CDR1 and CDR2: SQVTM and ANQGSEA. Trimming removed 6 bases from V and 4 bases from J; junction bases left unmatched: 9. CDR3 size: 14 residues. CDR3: CSVRDSQAGNTIYF. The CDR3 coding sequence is TGCAGCGTACGGGACAGCCAGGCAGGAAACACCATATATTTT.

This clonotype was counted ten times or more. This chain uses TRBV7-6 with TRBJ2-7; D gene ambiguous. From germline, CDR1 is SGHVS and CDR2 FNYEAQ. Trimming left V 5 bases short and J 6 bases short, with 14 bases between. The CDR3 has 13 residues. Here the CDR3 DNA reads TGTGCCAGCAGCGATTCCGTACAAAGCGAGCAGTACTTC. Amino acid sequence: CASSDSVQSEQYF. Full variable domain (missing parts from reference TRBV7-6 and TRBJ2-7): GAGVSQSPRYKVTKRGQDVALRCDPISGHVSLYWYRQALGQGPEFLTYFNYEAQQDKSGLPNDRFSAERPEGSISTLTIQRTEQRDSAMYRCASSDSVQSEQYFGPGTRLTVT.

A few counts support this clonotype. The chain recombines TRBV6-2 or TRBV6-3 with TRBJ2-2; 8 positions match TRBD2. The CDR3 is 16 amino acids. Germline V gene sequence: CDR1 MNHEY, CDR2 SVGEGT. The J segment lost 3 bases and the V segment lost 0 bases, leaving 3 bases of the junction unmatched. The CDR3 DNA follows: TGTGCCAGCAGTTACTCTGCTAGCGGGTACACCGGGGAGCTGTTTTTT. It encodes CASSYSASGYTGELFF.

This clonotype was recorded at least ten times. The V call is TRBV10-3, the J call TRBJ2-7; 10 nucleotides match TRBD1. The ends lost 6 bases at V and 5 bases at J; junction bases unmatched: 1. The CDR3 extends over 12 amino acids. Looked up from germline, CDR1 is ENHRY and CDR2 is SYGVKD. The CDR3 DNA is TGTGCCATCAGCGGGACAGGGGACGAGCAGTACTTC. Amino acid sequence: CAISGTGDEQYF.

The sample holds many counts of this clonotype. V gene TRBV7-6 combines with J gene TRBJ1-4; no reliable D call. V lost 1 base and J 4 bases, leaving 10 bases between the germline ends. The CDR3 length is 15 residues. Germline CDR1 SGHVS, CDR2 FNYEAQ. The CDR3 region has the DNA TGTGCCAGCAGCTTAGATTCCGGGGTTAATGAAAAACTGTTTTTT. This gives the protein CASSLDSGVNEKLFF. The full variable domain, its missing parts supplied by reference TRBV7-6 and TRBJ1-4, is GAGVSQSPRYKVTKRGQDVALRCDPISGHVSLYWYRQALGQGPEFLTYFNYEAQQDKSGLPNDRFSAERPEGSISTLTIQRTEQRDSAMYRCASSLDSGVNEKLFFGSGTQLSVL.

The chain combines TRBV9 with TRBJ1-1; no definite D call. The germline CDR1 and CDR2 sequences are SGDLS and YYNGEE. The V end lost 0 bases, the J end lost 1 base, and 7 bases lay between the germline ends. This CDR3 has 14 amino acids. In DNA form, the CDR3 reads TGTGCCAGCAGCGTAGGGACGTCGAACACTGAAGCTTTCTTT. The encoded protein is CASSVGTSNTEAFF.

The CDR3 here is CASRLQGAYEQYF. Written as DNA, the CDR3 is TGTGCCAGCAGGTTACAAGGCGCCTACGAGCAGTACTTC. The gene calls are TRBV27 and TRBJ2-7, with D hard to call. Germline V gene sequence: CDR1 MNHEY, CDR2 SMNVEV (reference sequence). The CDR3 runs to 13 residues. V lost 6 bases and J 2 bases, leaving 11 bases between the germline ends.

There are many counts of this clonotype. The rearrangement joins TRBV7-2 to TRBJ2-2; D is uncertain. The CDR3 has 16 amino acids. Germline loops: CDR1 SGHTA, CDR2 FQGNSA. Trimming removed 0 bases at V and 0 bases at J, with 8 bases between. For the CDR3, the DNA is TGTGCCAGCAGCTTAGCTCACCCTTCGAACACCGGGGAGCTGTTTTTT. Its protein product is CASSLAHPSNTGELFF.

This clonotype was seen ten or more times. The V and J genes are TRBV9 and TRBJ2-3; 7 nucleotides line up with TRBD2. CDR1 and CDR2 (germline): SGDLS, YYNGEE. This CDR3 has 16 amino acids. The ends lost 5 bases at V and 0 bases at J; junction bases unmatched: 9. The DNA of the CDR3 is TGTGCCAGCAGTGCTCCTCTAGCGGCCAGCACAGATACGCAGTATTTT. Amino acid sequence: CASSAPLAASTDTQYF.

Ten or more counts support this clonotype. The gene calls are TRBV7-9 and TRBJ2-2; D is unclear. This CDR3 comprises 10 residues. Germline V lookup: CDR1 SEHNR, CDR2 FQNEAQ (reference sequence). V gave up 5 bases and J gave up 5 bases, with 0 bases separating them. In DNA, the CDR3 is TGTGCCAGCAGCACCGGGGAGCTGTTTTTT. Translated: CASSTGELFF.

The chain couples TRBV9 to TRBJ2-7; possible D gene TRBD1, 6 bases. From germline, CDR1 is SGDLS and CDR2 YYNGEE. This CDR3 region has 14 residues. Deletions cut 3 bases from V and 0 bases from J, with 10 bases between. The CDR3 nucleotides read TGTGCCAGCAGCGAACAGGGTCGCTCCTACGAGCAGTACTTC. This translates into CASSEQGRSYEQYF.

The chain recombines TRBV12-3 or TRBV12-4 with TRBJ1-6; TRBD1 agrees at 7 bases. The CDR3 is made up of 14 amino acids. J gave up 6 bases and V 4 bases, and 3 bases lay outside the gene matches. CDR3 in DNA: TGTGCCAGCAGTTGGCAGGGGGGTAATTCACCCCTCCACTTT. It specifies CASSWQGGNSPLHF.

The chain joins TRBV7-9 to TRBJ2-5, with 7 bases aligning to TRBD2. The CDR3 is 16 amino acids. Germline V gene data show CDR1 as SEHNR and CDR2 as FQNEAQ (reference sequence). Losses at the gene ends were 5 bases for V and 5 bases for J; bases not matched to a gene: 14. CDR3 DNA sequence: TGTGCCAGCAGCCAAAGGACTAGTAAGATTCAGGAGACCCAGTACTTC. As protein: CASSQRTSKIQETQYF.

In DNA, the CDR3 is TGCAGTGCTGGCTCACTAGCGGGGTTTTCTGAGACCCAGTACTTC. Residues: CSAGSLAGFSETQYF. The chain links TRBV20-1 to TRBJ2-5, with 10 bases lining up with TRBD2. Germline CDR1 reads DFQATT; CDR2 reads SNEGSKA (reference sequence). The V segment lost 5 bases and the J segment 5 bases; nucleotides outside the gene matches: 11. This CDR3 spans 15 amino acids.